One T cell receptor (beta chain) is described in this entry. Its antigen remains unidentified. At minimum, one pre-ART and two post-ART PBMC samples were obtained from each donor. Participants living with HIV all received treatment in the United States. The assay used was immunoSEQ (version v3.0), run at survey level. The table came from immunoSEQ multiplex PCR; TCRdb's copy has only in-frame clones and leaves some out. Of about 32,000 clones listed, roughly 97% were seen once; the top ten hold under 2.5%. The data were obtained in a study of long-term antiretroviral therapy in people with HIV. Study results and limitations: At every time point, clones expanded before ART dominated the repertoire.

Sequencing used unsorted PBMCs, obtained 7.6 years after starting antiretroviral therapy. The TCR comes from a man aged 30 to 39 with HIV.

This chain's CDR3 is CASSPRLYYEQYF. CDR3 bases: TGTGCCAGCAGTCCGCGGCTGTACTACGAGCAGTACTTC. The chain couples TRBV6-6 to TRBJ2-7; D unresolved. V was clipped by 5 bases and J by 3 bases, with 11 bases between them. The CDR3 extends over 13 amino acids. Germline V gives CDR1 MNHNY, CDR2 SVGAGI (reference sequence).